One and the same sample provided the 14 T cell receptor beta chains below, sequenced in a study of CD8+CD57+ T cells in acquired aplastic anemia. Investigators profiled TCR beta VDJ and CDR3 from genomic DNA template. TCRdb reanalysed the reads using MiXCR and keeps one entry per CDR3 protein. Among about 210,000 distinct CDR3 sequences listed, roughly 35% were seen once. The sample comprised sorted CD4+, CD8+, or CD8+CD57+ T cells (not recorded which) from PBMCs. All receptors come from a human donor in good health, serving as a control.

This clonotype was seen only a few times. J is TRBJ1-1 and V is TRBV30; perhaps TRBD1 as D (5 bases). This CDR3 contains 16 residues. V lost 3 bases, J lost 1 base, and 18 bases lay in between. The V gene's germline CDR1 is GTSNPN and CDR2 SVGIG (reference sequence). The CDR3 loop reads CAWRVQGWAANTEAFF. The DNA of the CDR3 is TGTGCCTGGAGAGTTCAGGGCTGGGCCGCGAACACTGAAGCTTTCTTT.

The V gene is TRBV6-5, the J gene TRBJ2-7; no clear D gene. CDR3 size: 15 residues. Trimming removed 0 bases from V and 4 bases from J, with 13 bases in between. Germline loops: CDR1 MNHEY, CDR2 SVGAGI. The CDR3 DNA is TGTGCCAGCAGTTACTCGTTTATAGACGGTTACGAGCAGTACTTC. Amino acid sequence: CASSYSFIDGYEQYF.

At least ten counts were recorded for this clonotype. This rearrangement joins TRBV7-3 to TRBJ1-2; D remains ambiguous. The germline V gene encodes CDR1 SGHTA and CDR2 FQGTGA. Trimming shortened V by 5 bases and J by 7 bases, and 14 bases separated the two germline ends. This CDR3 contains 13 residues. The CDR3 coding sequence is TGTGCCAGCAGCCTGTTGGGGTTTGGTGGCTACACCTTC. Translation: CASSLLGFGGYTF.

This sequence joins TRBV10-3 and TRBJ1-2; TRBD1 matches at 7 bases. The length of the CDR3 is 15 residues. Germline V gene lookup returns CDR1 ENHRY and CDR2 SYGVKD. J lost 8 bases, V lost 2 bases, and 11 bases had no gene match. The DNA for the CDR3 is TGTGCCATCAGTGAGACACAAATGACAGGGACGGGCTACACCTTC. Protein: CAISETQMTGTGYTF.

This clonotype occurred a few times. Since a much larger clone is just one base distant, this may be a read error. The chain links TRBV7-3 to TRBJ2-3; D unresolved. There are 13 residues in the CDR3. Looked up from germline, CDR1 is SGHTA and CDR2 is FQGTGA. CDR3 protein: CASSLSALDTRYF. The CDR3 DNA is TGTGCCAGCAGCCTATCTGCGCTGGATACGCGGTATTTT.

This clonotype was detected many times. The rearrangement uses TRBV7-2 and TRBJ1-1, with D maybe TRBD1 (6 bases). CDR3 size: 13 residues. The germline V and J ends were trimmed by 5 bases and 4 bases, with 11 bases remaining between them. Germline assignment: CDR1 SGHTA and CDR2 FQGNSA. The CDR3 DNA follows: TGTGCCAGCAGCCTACCGGGGGCCACTGAAGCTTTCTTT. Protein: CASSLPGATEAFF.

This clonotype came up many times. The chain has TRBV7-2 and TRBJ2-6, with D possibly being TRBD1 (5 bases). The V gene's germline CDR1 is SGHTA and CDR2 FQGNSA. Trimming removed 4 bases at V and 0 bases at J, with 13 bases between. The CDR3 length is 17 residues. CDR3 bases: TGTGCCAGCAGCTCAACGCAGGGAATCTCTGGGGCCAACGTCCTGACTTTC. It translates to CASSSTQGISGANVLTF.

The sample holds many counts of this clonotype. The chain links TRBV29-1 to TRBJ2-1, with 11 bases matching TRBD2. There are 15 residues in the CDR3. CDR1 and CDR2 (germline): SQVTM, ANQGSEA. The ends lost 7 bases at V and 6 bases at J; junction bases unmatched: 11. The CDR3 protein is CSGYGTSGNFNEQFF. CDR3 sequence (DNA): TGCAGCGGATACGGGACTAGCGGTAACTTCAATGAGCAGTTCTTC.

With regard to this clonotype: One end of the junction fails to match germline, which may point to a read error. This sequence joins TRBV19 and TRBJ2-7, with TRBD1 matching 8 bases. CDR1 and CDR2 from the germline V gene are LNHDA and SQIVND (reference sequence). This CDR3 has 14 amino acids. The CDR3 sequence: CAGSMQGASYEQYF. For the CDR3, the DNA is TGTGCCGGTAGTATGCAGGGGGCCTCCTACGAGCAGTACTTC.

The chain uses TRBV6-2 or TRBV6-3 and TRBJ2-4, with D possibly called TRBD1 or TRBD2 (5 bases each). Germline V gene data show CDR1 as MNHEY and CDR2 as SVGEGT. The CDR3 consists of 16 residues. Between the trimmed V and J ends, which lost 2 bases and 0 bases, there was a span of 11 bases. The CDR3 DNA reads as TGTGCCAGCAGTTACGAAGGGGCGGGAGCCAAAAACATTCAGTACTTC. Its translation: CASSYEGAGAKNIQYF.

A note on this clonotype: One end of the junction fails to match germline, which may point to a read error. V and J are TRBV14 and TRBJ2-7; 7 bases map to TRBD2. Germline CDR1 is SGHDN and CDR2 is FVKESK. This CDR3 comprises 14 residues. CDR3 bases: TGTGCCAGCCGCCAGGACTGGCGGGGGATCGAGCAGTACTTC. Translated: CASRQDWRGIEQYF.

This clonotype has more than one count but fewer than ten. This chain joins TRBV10-3 and TRBJ1-3; no clear D gene. The CDR3 is 13 amino acids. CDR1 and CDR2 (germline): ENHRY, SYGVKD. Trimming removed 6 bases at V and 4 bases at J, with 10 bases between. This CDR3 reads CAIRAGAGNTIYF. Here the CDR3 DNA reads TGTGCCATCAGGGCAGGAGCGGGAAACACCATATATTTT.

Concerning this clonotype: Just one base apart from a much larger clone, this may be a read error. The chain couples TRBV7-8 to TRBJ1-5; tentative D call: TRBD1 (5 bases). Germline loops: CDR1 SGHVS, CDR2 FQNEAQ. The length of the CDR3 is 16 residues. Trimming stripped 1 base from V and 4 bases from J, with 14 bases between. For the CDR3, the DNA is TGTGCCAGCAGCTTAGTTCCCAGGGTAAAGAATCAGCCCCAGCATTTT. This sequence encodes CASSLVPRVKNQPQHF.

This CDR3 is CSARRTGGNTF. For the CDR3, the DNA is TGCAGTGCTAGGAGGACAGGGGGCAACACCTTC. The chain is built from TRBV20-1 and TRBJ1-2, with 11 bases fitting TRBD1. V was pared by 3 bases and J by 12 bases, with 3 bases of the junction left unmatched. CDR3 length: 11 amino acids. Germline V gene lookup returns CDR1 DFQATT and CDR2 SNEGSKA (reference sequence).